The text below deals with one TCR beta chain. There is no known antigen for this receptor. The input lacks base qualities; no much larger clone sits a single base away. This record belongs to a study of blood T cell repertoires in COVID-19 (dated by TCRdb to 2020 to 2022). In the study overall: The collaborator samples originated in the United States, Italy and Spain and spanned the acute and convalescent phases of COVID-19. The dataset comprised deeply sampled blood TCRbeta repertoires from subjects exposed to, actively infected with, or recovered from COVID-19. Samples were obtained from the ongoing ImmuneRACE study (first 160 participants) and from over 1,000 subjects provided by 6 global collaborators. Where available, HLA class I and class II types were obtained from metadata supplied by the sample provider rather than from assay-based typing. Sample metadata almost always included a de-identified subject ID, COVID-19 status, age in years and sex. The repertoires were made available in a free public database intended to serve as a resource for research on the immune response to SARS-CoV-2. The prospective study material was composed of cDNA or gDNA derived from T cells, B-cell-depleted T cells, or PBMCs. Overall study outcomes, separate from this receptor: How much clinical and demographic metadata was included differed by source and by participant, and the metadata was provided uncurated.

The immunoSEQ Assay, a bias-controlled multiplex PCR, was used to amplify TCRbeta CDR3 regions from genomic DNA. On the study's bioinformatics: The number of nucleated cells in each sample was estimated from the amplification of reference gene primers within the assay. To quantify the absolute abundance of each unique TCRbeta CDR3 rearrangement, sequence reads were collapsed and filtered. For each sample, productive Simpson clonality was calculated as the square root of Simpson's diversity index over productive rearrangements. TCRdb provides this immuneACCESS table in a form limited to in-frame rearrangements. Some clones are lacking; in checked studies, under half of them reflect an unresolved V gene, and why the rest are absent is not known. V and J calls and clone size are those listed in that table; D and trimming were worked out from the DNA. In this sample the table shows under 300,000 clones, approximately 86% of which occur a single time. The top ten constitute around 12% of the sample.

At one collaborating source in Seattle, patients were enrolled during active infection and were followed longitudinally through the course of disease. Collaborating institutions collected whole blood in K2EDTA tubes following their own protocols. For TCRbeta analysis, collaborators shipped samples in one of three forms: frozen whole blood, isolated PBMCs, or DNA extracted from either of those sample types. The specimen was peripheral blood. The origin of this receptor is a woman in her seventies with COVID-19, enrolled during active disease.

The CDR3 amino acid sequence is: CASSLAGTGITYEQYF. The DNA sequence is given as TGTGCCAGCAGCTTGGCCGGGACAGGCATTACCTACGAGCAGTACTTC. The sequence joins TRBV5-6 to TRBJ2-7, with 8 bases matching TRBD1. Clipping removes 0 bases from V and 2 bases from J, with 7 as the unmatched junction base count. The CDR3 numbers 16 residues from cysteine through phenylalanine. Of the read, only the CDR3 DNA is kept; its 48 bases are in frame from base 1. CDR1 and CDR2 are read off the germline V gene as SGHDT and YYEEEE.